The 2 T cell receptor beta chains below all came from one sample that was sequenced in a study of shared clonotypes between healthy human individuals. Data came from immunoSEQ multiplex PCR; TCRdb stores just in-frame clones and leaves some out. The sample records 550,000 to 850,000 clones, about 74% being singletons. Source material: memory CD4+ T cells sorted from blood. The subset here: CD45RA-negative fraction. Receptors were obtained from a woman aged 25 to 45 in good health.

CDR3 bases: TGTGCCAGTAGCACCGTGGGGGGCACTGAAGCTTTCTTT. Amino acids: CASSTVGGTEAFF. The chain employs TRBV19 and TRBJ1-1; maybe TRBD1 (5 bases). This CDR3 contains 13 residues. Germline V lookup: CDR1 LNHDA, CDR2 SQIVND (reference sequence). V was pared by 6 bases and J by 4 bases, with 12 bases between.

V is TRBV9 and J is TRBJ2-3; D is possibly TRBD2 (5 bases). The CDR3 is 16 residues long. Trimming took 0 bases from V and 0 from J, leaving 11 bases between them. The germline gives CDR1 SGDLS, CDR2 YYNGEE. In nucleotides, the CDR3 is TGTGCCAGCAGCGTAGCTCTAGCTATAAGCACAGATACGCAGTATTTT. Amino acid sequence: CASSVALAISTDTQYF.